These 28 T cell receptor beta chains share one sample of origin, sequenced in a study of blood T cell repertoires in COVID-19. This table comes from immunoSEQ multiplex PCR, and its TCRdb copy is limited to in-frame clones, with some not included. Of over 55,000 clones listed, about 93% are singletons. Specimen: peripheral blood. Receptors originate from a human donor in a cohort sampled during active COVID-19.

The chain employs TRBV3-1 (or the pseudogene TRBV3-2) and TRBJ2-5; 9 nucleotides match TRBD2. Germline-derived CDR1 and CDR2 are LGHDT and YNNKEL (reference sequence). This CDR3 region has 18 residues. V was pared by 0 bases and J by 2 bases, with 10 bases of the junction left unmatched. The CDR3, as DNA: TGTGCCAGCAGCCAAGATCTATCCCAGCGGGGGGAACAAGAGACCCAGTACTTC. Encoded protein: CASSQDLSQRGEQETQYF.

The J gene is TRBJ1-6, the V gene TRBV6-2 or TRBV6-3; 9 bases agree with TRBD1. After removal of 5 bases from V and 4 bases from J, the junction contained 6 bases not matched to a gene. The CDR3 is 16 amino acids. CDR1 and CDR2 from the germline V gene are MNHEY and SVGEGT. Here the CDR3 reads CASSPHRGLYNSPLHF. The DNA of the CDR3 is TGTGCCAGCAGTCCCCACAGGGGGCTGTATAATTCACCCCTCCACTTT.

The chain couples TRBV12-3 or TRBV12-4 to TRBJ2-7, with a weak D call TRBD2 (5 bases). Trimming cost V 6 bases and J 3 bases, with 9 bases left between them. The CDR3 is 12 amino acids. In DNA, the CDR3 is TGTGCCAGCAGCCTCGGGAACTACGAGCAGTACTTC. This gives the protein CASSLGNYEQYF.

J is TRBJ2-4 and V is TRBV9; 11 bases are a match to TRBD2. Germline V lookup: CDR1 SGDLS, CDR2 YYNGEE. This CDR3 is built from 15 residues. J was trimmed by 9 bases and V by 5 bases; bases with no gene match: 10. The CDR3 here is CASRPGTSGPGIQYF. The CDR3 DNA is TGTGCCAGCAGACCCGGGACTAGCGGCCCGGGCATTCAGTACTTC.

V gene TRBV28 combines with J gene TRBJ2-7; a possible D gene is TRBD1 (6 bases). This CDR3 is 14 amino acids long. With 3 bases removed from V and 5 bases from J, the gap between germline ends came to 14 bases. Germline V gene lookup returns CDR1 MDHEN and CDR2 SYDVKM. In DNA form, the CDR3 reads TGTGCCAGCAGTTTCAATCAGGGGCGCGACGAGCAGTACTTC. The encoded protein is CASSFNQGRDEQYF.

The V and J genes are TRBV9 and TRBJ1-1, with D tentatively TRBD1 (6 bases). This CDR3 has 14 residues. Trimming shortened V by 5 bases and J by 4 bases, and 15 bases separated the two germline ends. From germline, CDR1 is SGDLS and CDR2 YYNGEE. The CDR3 DNA reads as TGTGCCAGCAGTCCTACTCTAGGGGGCACTGAAGCTTTCTTT. It translates to CASSPTLGGTEAFF.

This clone was observed a few times. The rearrangement uses TRBV6-6 and TRBJ1-1; D not certain. The germline CDR1 and CDR2 sequences are MNHNY and SVGAGI (reference sequence). The germline V and J ends were trimmed by 10 bases and 5 bases, with 8 bases remaining between them. The length of the CDR3 is 10 residues. The CDR3, as DNA: TGTGCCACCGGAGGGACTGAAGCTTTCTTT. The encoded protein is CATGGTEAFF.

V gene TRBV4-1 combines with J gene TRBJ2-6; no definite D call. The V and J ends lost 1 base and 0 bases respectively, with 13 bases between them. The CDR3 sequence is 18 residues long. CDR1 and CDR2 from the germline V gene are MGHRA and YSYEKL. CDR3 amino acids: CASSQVDLIPSGANVLTF. In nucleotides, the CDR3 is TGCGCCAGCAGCCAAGTAGACTTGATCCCCTCTGGGGCCAACGTCCTGACTTTC.

This clone is a singleton in its sample. The chain carries TRBV30 and TRBJ1-1; D is unclear. V was trimmed by 4 bases and J by 9 bases, leaving 15 bases between them. CDR3 length equals 12 residues. The germline V gene encodes CDR1 GTSNPN and CDR2 SVGIG (reference sequence). In DNA, the CDR3 is TGTGCCTGGATCCCTGGTGTCAGTAAAGCTTTCTTT. This sequence encodes CAWIPGVSKAFF.

The V call is TRBV3-1 (or the pseudogene TRBV3-2), the J call TRBJ1-5; maybe TRBD1 (6 bases). The CDR3 runs to 16 residues. The V end was cut by 4 bases, the J end by 2 bases, with 15 bases between. CDR1 and CDR2 (germline): LGHDT, YNNKEL (reference sequence). The CDR3 coding sequence is TGTGCCAGCAGCCCGGACGGAGGGGGGGGCAATCAGCCCCAGCATTTT. It codes for CASSPDGGGGNQPQHF.

V is TRBV5-1 and J is TRBJ2-7, with TRBD1 identical over 12 bases. This CDR3 region has 15 residues. Trimming cost V 2 bases and J 4 bases; bases outside gene matches: 4. Per the germline V gene, CDR1 is SGHRS and CDR2 is YFSETQ. Here the CDR3 reads CASSLPGQGAYEQYF. For the CDR3, the DNA is TGCGCCAGCAGCTTACCGGGACAGGGGGCTTACGAGCAGTACTTC.

The chain is built from TRBV3-1 (or the pseudogene TRBV3-2) and TRBJ1-1; weak D call: TRBD1 (5 bases). This CDR3 contains 14 residues. V was shortened by 5 bases and J by 4 bases, with 14 bases between the two germline ends. Germline V gives CDR1 LGHDT, CDR2 YNNKEL (reference sequence). DNA of the CDR3: TGTGCCAGCAGCTCATTGTCGGGGGGCACTGAAGCTTTCTTT. Translation: CASSSLSGGTEAFF.

J is TRBJ2-7 and V is TRBV12-3 or TRBV12-4, with D possibly TRBD1 on 6 matching bases. Trimming took off 7 bases at V and 7 bases at J, with 17 bases between the two ends. The CDR3 is 13 residues long. The DNA of the CDR3 is TGTGCCAGCACCTCGAAGACAGGCCCGGAGCAGTACTTC. This codes for CASTSKTGPEQYF.

This sequence joins TRBV5-1 and TRBJ2-7, with TRBD1 matching 10 bases. The CDR3 covers 15 residues. Germline V gene sequence: CDR1 SGHRS, CDR2 YFSETQ. V trimming: 4 bases; J trimming: 4 bases; junction bases outside the gene matches: 8. The CDR3 DNA follows: TGCGCCAGCAGCCGCGGGACAGGGGAACATTACGAGCAGTACTTC. Its protein product is CASSRGTGEHYEQYF.

The rearrangement links TRBV7-2 to TRBJ1-6, with D possibly TRBD1 on 6 matching bases. V lost 5 bases to trimming and J lost 8 bases, with 19 bases between them. Germline V gives CDR1 SGHTA, CDR2 FQGNSA. The CDR3 totals 16 residues. CDR3 nucleotide sequence: TGTGCCAGCAGCATACCCGACAGGCCAGGTTATTCACCCCTCCACTTT. Residues: CASSIPDRPGYSPLHF.

This rearrangement joins TRBV11-2 to TRBJ1-1; D is unresolved. CDR1 is SGHAT, CDR2 FQNNGV, per germline. V was clipped by 5 bases and J by 0 bases, with 16 bases between them. This CDR3 contains 16 residues. As DNA, the CDR3 is TGTGCCAGCAGCCTCCGGAGTATGGAAGTGAACACTGAAGCTTTCTTT. Translating gives CASSLRSMEVNTEAFF.

A single count supports this clone. V and J are TRBV6-6 and TRBJ1-5, with TRBD1 identical over 10 bases. CDR3 length equals 19 residues. Unmatched junction bases numbered 14, after V lost 6 bases and J lost 0 bases. Germline assignment: CDR1 MNHNY and CDR2 SVGAGI (reference sequence). CDR3 bases: TGTGCCAGCAGCTCCCTGGGACAGGGGCCCGATAATAGCAATCAGCCCCAGCATTTT. It encodes CASSSLGQGPDNSNQPQHF.

The V and J genes are TRBV9 and TRBJ1-3, with unresolved D. With 1 base removed from V and 4 bases from J, the gap between germline ends came to 9 bases. From germline, CDR1 is SGDLS and CDR2 YYNGEE. The CDR3 covers 14 residues. The DNA of the CDR3 is TGTGCCAGCAGCGTAACCAGCGGCGGAAACACCATATATTTT. This codes for CASSVTSGGNTIYF.

The chain has TRBV7-6 and TRBJ1-1; D unresolved. CDR1 and CDR2 (germline): SGHVS, FNYEAQ. The CDR3 length is 14 residues. The ends were cut back, 3 bases at V and 3 bases at J, with 11 bases in the middle. The CDR3 reads CASSLMSGDTEAFF. Written as DNA, the CDR3 is TGTGCCAGCAGCTTGATGTCCGGGGACACTGAAGCTTTCTTT.

The V gene is TRBV5-6, the J gene TRBJ1-1, with D unclear. V was cut by 4 bases and J by 1 base, with 11 bases left in between. This CDR3 comprises 14 residues. The germline CDR1 and CDR2 sequences are SGHDT and YYEEEE. The CDR3 DNA reads TGTGCCAGCAGCCGAGGGCGTCAGAACACTGAAGCTTTCTTT. Protein product: CASSRGRQNTEAFF.

V usage is TRBV28 and J usage is TRBJ1-6; maybe TRBD1 (5 bases). The CDR3 is 14 amino acids. Germline CDR1 and CDR2: MDHEN and SYDVKM. The germline V and J ends were trimmed by 6 bases and 13 bases, with 19 bases remaining between them. CDR3 sequence reads: CASSPWGGGEPLHF. DNA for the CDR3: TGTGCCAGCAGCCCCTGGGGCGGGGGAGAGCCCCTCCACTTT.

The chain combines TRBV7-2 with TRBJ2-7, with TRBD2 as a possible D gene (7 bases). CDR1 SGHTA and CDR2 FQGNSA come from the germline V gene. This CDR3 is built from 14 residues. V lost 4 bases, J lost 3 bases, and 13 bases lay in between. This CDR3 reads CASSSGGPNYEQYF. For the CDR3, the DNA is TGTGCCAGCAGCTCCGGGGGGCCAAACTACGAGCAGTACTTC.

This clone was observed a few times. This rearrangement joins TRBV30 to TRBJ2-7, with D perhaps matching TRBD1 (5 bases). Germline V gives CDR1 GTSNPN, CDR2 SVGIG (reference sequence). Trimming shortened V by 2 bases and J by 2 bases, and 22 bases separated the two germline ends. The CDR3 length is 17 residues. The CDR3 DNA sequence: TGTGCCTGGAGTAGGGGTAGATTGGGGTTTGGAACCTACGAGCAGTACTTC. It specifies CAWSRGRLGFGTYEQYF.

J is TRBJ1-5 and V is TRBV7-2; TRBD1 matches 7 bases. The germline CDR1 and CDR2 sequences are SGHTA and FQGNSA. This CDR3 comprises 16 residues. Losses at the gene ends were 5 bases for V and 4 bases for J; bases not matched to a gene: 11. CDR3 in amino acids: CASSPRLDRYNQPQHF. The CDR3 DNA reads TGTGCCAGCAGCCCACGCCTGGACAGGTATAATCAGCCCCAGCATTTT.

The chain carries TRBV5-1 and TRBJ1-1; 9 nucleotides line up with TRBD1. The CDR3 sequence is 15 residues long. The J segment lost 0 bases and the V segment lost 4 bases, leaving 4 bases of the junction unmatched. The germline V gene encodes CDR1 SGHRS and CDR2 YFSETQ. The CDR3 DNA reads TGCGCCAGCAGCAAAGGACAGGGGATGAACACTGAAGCTTTCTTT. Encoded protein: CASSKGQGMNTEAFF.

The V and J genes are TRBV3-1 (or the pseudogene TRBV3-2) and TRBJ2-7; 8 positions agree with TRBD1. The CDR3 length is 14 residues. Germline CDR1 reads LGHDT; CDR2 reads YNNKEL (reference sequence). Losses at the gene ends were 4 bases for V and 2 bases for J; bases not matched to a gene: 4. The CDR3 nucleotides read TGTGCCAGCAGCCCCGAGACAGGGGCCTACGAGCAGTACTTC. This encodes CASSPETGAYEQYF.

The CDR3 DNA reads as TGCGCCAGCAGCCAAGATAACGTCCCAGGTCGCCAGCCCCAGCATTTT. Translation: CASSQDNVPGRQPQHF. V gene TRBV4-1 combines with J gene TRBJ1-5, with D unclear. Trimming left V 0 bases short and J 7 bases short, with 16 bases between. The CDR3 runs 16 residues. The germline V gene has CDR1 MGHRA and CDR2 YSYEKL.

CDR3: CASSLSNPIPGTEAFF. The CDR3 nucleotides are TGTGCCAGCAGTTTATCGAATCCCATACCGGGAACTGAAGCTTTCTTT. V usage is TRBV27 and J usage is TRBJ1-1; D remains ambiguous. V lost 0 bases and J lost 5, with 16 bases in between. This CDR3 comprises 16 residues. Germline CDR1 and CDR2: MNHEY and SMNVEV (reference sequence).